This T cell receptor (beta chain) was recorded in a study of monozygotic twins with inflammatory bowel disease. The study's findings and limits: IBD patients displayed reduced TCRbeta diversity (inverse Simpson) when set against healthy co-twins. Between concordant and discordant twins, repertoire similarity failed to differ, a result that limited power may explain. The authors found no support for a single strong IBD-associated signal or clonotype.

The CDR3 is 15 residues long. The germline V gene encodes CDR1 MDHEN and CDR2 SYDVKM. About this clonotype: Its specificity is unknown.

cDNA for TCRalpha and TCRbeta was amplified by nested PCRs of roughly 16 then roughly 10 cycles. TCRdb re-called the 5' RACE reads and shows each CDR3 protein once, DNA omitted. The table for this sample gives more than 300,000 distinct CDR3 sequences. Sequencing was carried out using blood. The sequence derives from a human donor with ulcerative colitis or Crohn's disease, or a healthy co-twin of an affected twin (not recorded which). The chain is built from TRBV28 and TRBJ1-1. CDR3 protein: CASRPSWLMNTEAFF.